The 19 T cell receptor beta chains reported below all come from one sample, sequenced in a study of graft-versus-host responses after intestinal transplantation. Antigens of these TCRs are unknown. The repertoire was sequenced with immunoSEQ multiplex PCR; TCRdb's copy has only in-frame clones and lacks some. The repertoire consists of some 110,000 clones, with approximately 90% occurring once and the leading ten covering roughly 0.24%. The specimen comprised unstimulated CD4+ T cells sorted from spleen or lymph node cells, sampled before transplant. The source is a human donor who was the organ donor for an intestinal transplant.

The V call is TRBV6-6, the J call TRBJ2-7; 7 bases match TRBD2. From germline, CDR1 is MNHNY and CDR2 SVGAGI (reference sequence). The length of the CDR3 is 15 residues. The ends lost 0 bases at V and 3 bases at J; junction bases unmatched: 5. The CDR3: CASSYSLAESYEQYF. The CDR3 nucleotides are TGTGCCAGCAGTTACTCTCTAGCGGAGAGCTACGAGCAGTACTTC.

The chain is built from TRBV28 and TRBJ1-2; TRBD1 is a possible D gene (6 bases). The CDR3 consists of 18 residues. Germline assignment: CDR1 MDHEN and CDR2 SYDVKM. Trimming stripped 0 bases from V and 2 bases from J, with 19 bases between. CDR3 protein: CASSLWGAGGSRNYGYTF. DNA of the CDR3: TGTGCCAGCAGTTTATGGGGGGCCGGTGGTTCTAGGAACTATGGCTACACCTTC.

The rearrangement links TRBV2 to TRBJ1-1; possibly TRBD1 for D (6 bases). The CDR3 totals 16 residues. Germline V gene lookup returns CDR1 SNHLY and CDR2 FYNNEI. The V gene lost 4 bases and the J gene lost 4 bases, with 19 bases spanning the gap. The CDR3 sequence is CASSANRVRLSTEAFF. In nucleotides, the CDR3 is TGTGCCAGCAGTGCCAACAGGGTACGTTTGTCCACTGAAGCTTTCTTT. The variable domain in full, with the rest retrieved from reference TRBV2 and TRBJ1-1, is EPEVTQTPSHQVTQMGQEVILRCVPISNHLYFYWYRQILGQKVEFLVSFYNNEISEKSEIFDDQFSVERPDGSNFTLKIRSTKLEDSAMYFCASSANRVRLSTEAFFGQGTRLTVV.

CDR3: CASAHGGQGAGETQYF. CDR3 nucleotide sequence: TGTGCTAGTGCCCACGGTGGGCAGGGCGCGGGAGAGACCCAGTACTTC. This sequence joins TRBV12-5 and TRBJ2-5; D may be TRBD1 or TRBD2 (5 bases each). CDR3 size: 16 residues. Germline CDR1 reads LGHNT; CDR2 reads FRNRAP. Trimming took off 7 bases at V and 4 bases at J, with 22 bases between the two ends. Drawing the rest from reference TRBV12-5 and TRBJ2-5, the complete variable domain is DARVTQTPRHKVTEMGQEVTMRCQPILGHNTVFWYRQTMMQGLELLAYFRNRAPLDDSGMPKDRFSAEMPDATLATLKIQPSEPRDSAVYFCASAHGGQGAGETQYFGPGTRLLVL.

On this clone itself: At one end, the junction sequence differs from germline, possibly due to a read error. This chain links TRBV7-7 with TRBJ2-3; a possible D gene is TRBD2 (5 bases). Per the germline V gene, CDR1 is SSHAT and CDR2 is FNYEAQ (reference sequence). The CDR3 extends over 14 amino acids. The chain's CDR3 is CASSPRGTTDTQYF. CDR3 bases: TGTGCTAGCAGCCCCCGGGGAACCACAGATACGCAGTATTTT.

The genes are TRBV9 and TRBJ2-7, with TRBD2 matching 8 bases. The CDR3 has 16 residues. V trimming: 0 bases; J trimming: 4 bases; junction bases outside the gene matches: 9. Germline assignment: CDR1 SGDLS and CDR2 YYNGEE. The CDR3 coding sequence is TGTGCCAGCAGCGTAGGGGGTAGCGGGGCGGTATACGAGCAGTACTTC. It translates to CASSVGGSGAVYEQYF.

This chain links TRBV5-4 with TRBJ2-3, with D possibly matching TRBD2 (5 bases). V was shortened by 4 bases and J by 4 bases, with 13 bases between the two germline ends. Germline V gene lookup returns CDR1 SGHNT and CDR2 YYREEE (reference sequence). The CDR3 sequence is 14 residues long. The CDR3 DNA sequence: TGTGCCAGCAGCCGTACTAGTATCCCAGATACGCAGTATTTT. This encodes CASSRTSIPDTQYF.

The DNA of the CDR3 is TGTGCCAGCAGCTTACGGGCGAGCAGCCTGCATGGCTACACCTTC. Its translation is CASSLRASSLHGYTF. The chain uses TRBV27 and TRBJ1-2; D gene ambiguous. Trimming took 6 bases from V and 6 from J, leaving 20 bases between them. The CDR3 has 15 residues. The germline gives CDR1 MNHEY, CDR2 SMNVEV (reference sequence).

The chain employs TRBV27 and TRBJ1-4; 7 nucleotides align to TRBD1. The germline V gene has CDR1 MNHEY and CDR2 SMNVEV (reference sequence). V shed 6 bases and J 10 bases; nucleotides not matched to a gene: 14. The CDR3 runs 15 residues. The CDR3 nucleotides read TGTGCCAGCAGCTCCAGCCCCCGACAGGGCGGAAAACTGTTTTTT. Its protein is CASSSSPRQGGKLFF. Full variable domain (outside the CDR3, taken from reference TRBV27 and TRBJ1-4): EAQVTQNPRYLITVTGKKLTVTCSQNMNHEYMSWYRQDPGLGLRQIYYSMNVEVTDKGDVPEGYKVSRKEKRNFPLILESPSPNQTSLYFCASSSSPRQGGKLFFGSGTQLSVL.

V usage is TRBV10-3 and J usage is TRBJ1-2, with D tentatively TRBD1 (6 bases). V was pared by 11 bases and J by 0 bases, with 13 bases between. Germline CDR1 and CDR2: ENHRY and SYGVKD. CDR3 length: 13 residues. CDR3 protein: CAVDRYPNYGYTF. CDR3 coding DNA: TGTGCCGTCGACAGGTACCCTAACTATGGCTACACCTTC.

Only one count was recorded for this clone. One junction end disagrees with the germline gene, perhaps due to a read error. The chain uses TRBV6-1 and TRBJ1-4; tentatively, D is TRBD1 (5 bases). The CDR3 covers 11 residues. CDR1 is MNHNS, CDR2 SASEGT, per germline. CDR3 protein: CASTAGGLSLF. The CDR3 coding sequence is TGTGCCAGCACCGCGGGGGGTCTTTCGCTCTTT.

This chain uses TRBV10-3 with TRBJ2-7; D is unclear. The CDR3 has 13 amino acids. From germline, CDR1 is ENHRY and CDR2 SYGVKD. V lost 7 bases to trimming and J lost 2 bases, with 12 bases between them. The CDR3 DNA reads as TGTGCCATCATTGACGGGCAAGCCTACGAGCAGTACTTC. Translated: CAIIDGQAYEQYF.

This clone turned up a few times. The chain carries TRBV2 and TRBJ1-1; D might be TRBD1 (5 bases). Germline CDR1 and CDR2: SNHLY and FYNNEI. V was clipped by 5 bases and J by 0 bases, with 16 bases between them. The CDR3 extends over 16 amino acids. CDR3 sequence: CASSRLMWGMNTEAFF. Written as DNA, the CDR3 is TGTGCCAGCAGTAGACTTATGTGGGGGATGAACACTGAAGCTTTCTTT.

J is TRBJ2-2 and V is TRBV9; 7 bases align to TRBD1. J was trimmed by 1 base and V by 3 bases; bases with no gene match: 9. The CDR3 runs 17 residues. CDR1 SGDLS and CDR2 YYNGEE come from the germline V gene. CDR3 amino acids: CASSEPPGTVNTGELFF. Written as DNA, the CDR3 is TGTGCCAGCAGCGAGCCCCCCGGGACAGTGAACACCGGGGAGCTGTTTTTT.

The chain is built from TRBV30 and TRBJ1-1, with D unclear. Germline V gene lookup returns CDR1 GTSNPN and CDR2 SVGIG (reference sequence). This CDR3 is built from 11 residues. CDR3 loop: CAFVTGTEAFF. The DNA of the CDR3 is TGTGCTTTCGTCACCGGGACTGAAGCTTTCTTT.

The CDR3 region has the DNA TGTGCCTGGAGTATCGGACTAGCGGGATACACAGATACGCAGTATTTT. It codes for CAWSIGLAGYTDTQYF. This sequence joins TRBV30 and TRBJ2-3, with 12 bases lining up with TRBD2. Germline CDR1 is GTSNPN and CDR2 is SVGIG (reference sequence). The CDR3 spans 16 residues. J gave up 2 bases and V 2 bases, and 5 bases lay outside the gene matches.

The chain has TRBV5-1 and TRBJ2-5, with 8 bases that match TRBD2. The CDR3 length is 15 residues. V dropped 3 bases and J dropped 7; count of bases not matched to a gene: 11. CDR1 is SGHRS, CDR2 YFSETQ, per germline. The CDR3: CASSSPGTSRGTQYF. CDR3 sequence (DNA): TGCGCCAGCAGCTCACCCGGGACTAGTAGGGGGACCCAGTACTTC.

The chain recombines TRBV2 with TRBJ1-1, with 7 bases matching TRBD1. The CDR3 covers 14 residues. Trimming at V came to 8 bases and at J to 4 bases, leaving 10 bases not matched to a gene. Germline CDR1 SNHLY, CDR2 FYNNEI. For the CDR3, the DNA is TGTGCCAGCCTCGGGAACAGGGGAGGCACTGAAGCTTTCTTT. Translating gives CASLGNRGGTEAFF.

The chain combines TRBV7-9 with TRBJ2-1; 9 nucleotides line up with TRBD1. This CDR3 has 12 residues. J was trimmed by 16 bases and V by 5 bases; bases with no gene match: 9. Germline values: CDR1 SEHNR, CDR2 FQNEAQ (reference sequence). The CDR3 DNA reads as TGTGCCAGCAGCCCTCCGGGACAGGGAAATTTCTTC. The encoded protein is CASSPPGQGNFF.